This TCR beta chain stems from a study of T cells of healthy individuals. TCRdb called the 5' RACE reads again in MiXCR, with one record for every CDR3 protein. In the table there are about 60,000 distinct CDR3 sequences, roughly 16% of which are singletons. This CDR3 has 13 amino acids. Germline CDR1 and CDR2: SGHTA and FQGNSA. The ends were cut back, 1 base at V and 7 bases at J, with 11 bases in the middle. The chain recombines TRBV7-2 with TRBJ2-7, with D perhaps TRBD1 (6 bases). This clonotype was sampled from a human donor in good health. CDR3 amino acids: CASSLGKGVEQYF. CDR3 DNA sequence: TGTGCCAGCAGCTTAGGAAAGGGGGTAGAGCAGTACTTC.